This TCR beta chain was documented in a study of monozygotic twins with inflammatory bowel disease. The germline gives CDR1 SGHRS, CDR2 YFSETQ. This CDR3 has 15 residues. Findings and limits, study-wide: Subtypes among T cells remained indistinguishable. Whether twins were concordant or discordant made no difference to repertoire similarity, possibly from limited power.

About this clonotype: Its target is unknown.

Using eight separate reactions per sample, the authors generated cDNA. Template switching appended UMIs that held a 6-nucleotide sample barcode. TCRdb reworked the 5' RACE reads into one entry per CDR3 protein, no DNA. The record lists 300,000 to 400,000 distinct CDR3 sequences, of which the ten most abundant hold around 2%. This receptor was taken from a human donor with ulcerative colitis or Crohn's disease, or a healthy co-twin of an affected twin (not recorded which). Sample: blood. The V gene is TRBV5-1, the J gene TRBJ2-5; the D gene TCRdb calls, TRBD2, cannot be checked with no DNA. The CDR3 region is CASSQGRTRTETQYF. Full variable domain (missing parts from reference TRBV5-1 and TRBJ2-5): KAGVTQTPRYLIKTRGQQVTLSCSPISGHRSVSWYQQTPGQGLQFLFEYFSETQRNKGNFPGRFSGRQFSNSRSEMNVSTLELGDSALYLCASSQGRTRTETQYFGPGTRLLVL.